These 27 T cell receptor beta chains came from one sample sequenced in a study of blood T cell repertoires in COVID-19. Using immunoSEQ multiplex PCR, the repertoire was profiled, and TCRdb retains in-frame clones only, with some absent. The sample has a few hundred thousand clones, about nine tenths seen once. What was sequenced was PBMCs or T cells enriched from blood (not recorded which). The receptors here all came from a woman in her sixties or seventies who had recovered from COVID-19.

The chain employs TRBV6-9 and TRBJ2-3; maybe TRBD2 (5 bases). This CDR3 contains 15 residues. V lost 4 bases and J lost 0, with 11 bases in between. Germline V gene data show CDR1 as MNHGY and CDR2 as SVAAGI. The DNA for the CDR3 is TGTGCCAGCAGTTCCCACAGCGGTAGCACAGATACGCAGTATTTT. As protein: CASSSHSGSTDTQYF.

V gene TRBV12-5 combines with J gene TRBJ1-4; unclear D gene. The CDR3 contains 14 residues. The V and J ends lost 3 bases and 3 bases respectively, with 8 bases between them. The V gene's germline CDR1 is LGHNT and CDR2 FRNRAP. CDR3 residues: CASGLSGSNEKLFF. In DNA form, the CDR3 reads TGTGCTAGTGGTTTATCGGGATCTAATGAAAAACTGTTTTTT.

The chain employs TRBV6-4 and TRBJ2-7; D unresolved. V gave up 8 bases and J gave up 6 bases, with 14 bases separating them. In germline, CDR1 is MRHNA, CDR2 SNTAGT. The CDR3 runs to 12 residues. CDR3 coding DNA: TGTGCCAGCCTCGCCGTAATGAGCGAGCAGTACGTC. Translation: CASLAVMSEQYV.

The chain combines TRBV5-1 with TRBJ2-1; D is possibly TRBD1 (5 bases). In germline, CDR1 is SGHRS, CDR2 YFSETQ. Trimming took off 4 bases at V and 3 bases at J, with 14 bases between the two ends. The length of the CDR3 is 15 residues. DNA of the CDR3: TGCGCCAGCAGCCTTGGGGCTTTGGGCTACAATGAGCAGTTCTTC. This encodes CASSLGALGYNEQFF.

The chain employs TRBV2 and TRBJ2-1, with D maybe TRBD1 (6 bases). The V and J ends lost 8 bases and 4 bases respectively, with 18 bases between them. The CDR3 is 15 amino acids. Germline V gene data show CDR1 as SNHLY and CDR2 as FYNNEI. The DNA of the CDR3 is TGTGCCAGCGGGAAGACAGGCAGTGGGTACAATGAGCAGTTCTTC. The encoded protein is CASGKTGSGYNEQFF.

V and J are TRBV18 and TRBJ2-7; 7 nucleotides line up with TRBD1. This CDR3 is built from 14 residues. V gave up 8 bases and J gave up 0 bases; unmatched junction bases: 7. The germline gives CDR1 KGHSH, CDR2 LQKENI. CDR3 in amino acids: CASRGQANSYEQYF. The CDR3 DNA follows: TGTGCCAGCCGAGGACAGGCGAACTCCTACGAGCAGTACTTC.

This chain connects TRBV5-8 to TRBJ1-5; 9 bases map to TRBD1. After removal of 4 bases from V and 9 bases from J, the junction contained 5 bases not matched to a gene. This CDR3 spans 13 amino acids. CDR1 and CDR2 (germline): SGHTS, YDEGEE. This chain's CDR3 is CASSPDRGMPQHF. CDR3 coding DNA: TGTGCCAGCAGCCCGGACAGGGGAATGCCCCAGCATTTT.

This clone was recorded only once. The CDR3 DNA follows: TGCAGTGCCCAGAACACTGAAGCTTTCTTT. Its translation is CSAQNTEAFF. The J gene is TRBJ1-1, the V gene TRBV20-1; D remains ambiguous. The CDR3 has 10 amino acids. V shed 6 bases and J shed 1 base, with 3 bases lying between them. The V gene's germline CDR1 is DFQATT and CDR2 SNEGSKA (reference sequence).

This rearrangement joins TRBV7-2 to TRBJ2-2; TRBD1 matches 10 bases. Germline V gives CDR1 SGHTA, CDR2 FQGNSA. V dropped 4 bases and J dropped 4; count of bases not matched to a gene: 3. The CDR3 runs 15 residues. CDR3 loop: CASSSRTGGTGELFF. The CDR3 DNA is TGTGCCAGCAGCTCCAGGACAGGGGGCACCGGGGAGCTGTTTTTT. The full variable domain, with the rest looked up from reference TRBV7-2 and TRBJ2-2, is GAGVSQSPSNKVTEKGKDVELRCDPISGHTALYWYRQSLGQGLEFLIYFQGNSAPDKSGLPSDRFSAERTGGSVSTLTIQRTQQEDSAVYLCASSSRTGGTGELFFGEGSRLTVL.

This clone was seen more than once but under ten times. The J gene is TRBJ1-6, the V gene TRBV19, with 8 nucleotides matching TRBD1. CDR1 LNHDA and CDR2 SQIVND come from the germline V gene (reference sequence). The CDR3 loop spans 15 amino acids. The V gene end was trimmed by 6 bases and the J gene end by 5 bases; junction bases not matched to a gene: 6. The CDR3 is CASSRTTGDNSPLHF. CDR3 DNA sequence: TGTGCCAGTAGCAGGACGACAGGGGATAATTCACCCCTCCACTTT.

V and J are TRBV24-1 and TRBJ2-1, with 8 bases identical to TRBD1. The CDR3 has 16 residues. Germline lookup yields CDR1 KGHDR and CDR2 SFDVKD. After removal of 3 bases from V and 7 bases from J, the junction contained 10 bases not matched to a gene. CDR3: CATSDPLGQGENEQFF. The CDR3 nucleotides read TGTGCCACCAGTGATCCCCTCGGACAGGGCGAAAATGAGCAGTTCTTC.

The J gene is TRBJ2-3, the V gene TRBV5-1, with 10 bases fitting TRBD2. The length of the CDR3 is 15 residues. Germline-derived CDR1 and CDR2 are SGHRS and YFSETQ. The trim removed 2 bases at V and 2 bases at J, leaving 2 bases unmatched. CDR3 residues: CASSFLAGDTDTQYF. DNA for the CDR3: TGCGCCAGCAGCTTTCTAGCGGGGGACACAGATACGCAGTATTTT.

The rearrangement links TRBV18 to TRBJ2-5, with a possible D match to TRBD1 (6 bases). Germline loops: CDR1 KGHSH, CDR2 LQKENI. V lost 2 bases to trimming and J lost 3 bases, with 19 bases between them. The CDR3 consists of 17 residues. CDR3 protein: CASSPLFLTGLKETQYF. CDR3 nucleotides: TGTGCCAGCTCACCATTGTTTTTGACAGGCCTAAAAGAGACCCAGTACTTC.

The CDR3 here is CAISESVLNTEAFF. The CDR3 bases are TGTGCCATCAGTGAGTCTGTCTTGAACACTGAAGCTTTCTTT. The chain joins TRBV10-3 to TRBJ1-1; no clear D gene. Germline V gene lookup returns CDR1 ENHRY and CDR2 SYGVKD. The CDR3 runs to 14 residues. The V end lost 0 bases, the J end lost 0 bases, and 5 bases lay between the germline ends.

This chain joins TRBV2 and TRBJ2-1; 7 bases fit TRBD1. The V segment lost 6 bases and the J segment 7 bases; nucleotides outside the gene matches: 18. Germline lookup yields CDR1 SNHLY and CDR2 FYNNEI. This CDR3 comprises 17 residues. The CDR3 DNA sequence: TGTGCCAGCAGCCTCTCCTCCGGACAGGTCCTCGGGAATGAGCAGTTCTTC. Residues: CASSLSSGQVLGNEQFF. The complete variable domain, with remaining parts taken from reference TRBV2 and TRBJ2-1, reads EPEVTQTPSHQVTQMGQEVILRCVPISNHLYFYWYRQILGQKVEFLVSFYNNEISEKSEIFDDQFSVERPDGSNFTLKIRSTKLEDSAMYFCASSLSSGQVLGNEQFFGPGTRLTVL.

The rearrangement links TRBV4-1 to TRBJ2-1, with D possibly being TRBD2 (6 bases). Germline V CDR1 and CDR2: MGHRA, YSYEKL. The CDR3 contains 16 residues. Deletions cut 2 bases from V and 2 bases from J, with 13 bases between. The DNA of the CDR3 is TGCGCCAGCAGCCAACTTCTGGCTAGCGCCTACAATGAGCAGTTCTTC. Amino acids: CASSQLLASAYNEQFF.

The genes are TRBV9 and TRBJ2-2; 8 bases match TRBD2. Germline CDR1 reads SGDLS; CDR2 reads YYNGEE. This CDR3 has 15 amino acids. V lost 0 bases and J lost 7; bases outside the gene matches: 5. CDR3 protein: CASSVAGGPSGELFF. The CDR3 DNA reads TGTGCCAGCAGCGTAGCGGGGGGGCCAAGCGGGGAGCTGTTTTTT. Drawing the rest from reference TRBV9 and TRBJ2-2, the complete variable domain is DSGVTQTPKHLITATGQRVTLRCSPRSGDLSVYWYQQSLDQGLQFLIQYYNGEERAKGNILERFSAQQFPDLHSELNLSSLELGDSALYFCASSVAGGPSGELFFGEGSRLTVL.

Here the CDR3 DNA reads TGTGCCAGCAGACCGCAGGACACCGGGGAGCTGTTTTTT. Protein sequence: CASRPQDTGELFF. The rearrangement links TRBV12-3 or TRBV12-4 to TRBJ2-2; D ambiguous. This CDR3 contains 13 residues. V was pared by 6 bases and J by 3 bases, with 8 bases between.

The J gene is TRBJ2-1, the V gene TRBV7-6; 10 nucleotides agree with TRBD2. This CDR3 is 16 amino acids long. V lost 5 bases and J lost 7; bases outside the gene matches: 11. Germline V CDR1 and CDR2: SGHVS, FNYEAQ. CDR3 amino acids: CASSHLAGVLQNEQFF. The CDR3 DNA follows: TGTGCCAGCAGCCATCTAGCGGGGGTTTTACAGAATGAGCAGTTCTTC.

The V call is TRBV4-2, the J call TRBJ2-7; 9 bases agree with TRBD2. The CDR3 covers 16 residues. Per germline, CDR1 LGHNA and CDR2 YNFKEQ. V lost 4 bases, J lost 0 bases, and 7 bases stayed unmatched. The CDR3 protein is CASSLLSSGDSYEQYV. The CDR3 DNA reads TGTGCCAGCAGCCTGCTTTCTAGCGGGGACTCCTACGAGCAGTACGTC.

J is TRBJ2-7 and V is TRBV5-1, with TRBD1 matching 8 bases. The CDR3 has 15 residues. Germline V gene sequence: CDR1 SGHRS, CDR2 YFSETQ. V lost 4 bases to trimming and J lost 2 bases; unmatched junction nucleotides: 8. The CDR3 nucleotides read TGCGCCAGCAGCGACATTGACAGGGGACCCTACGAGCAGTACTTC. Protein sequence: CASSDIDRGPYEQYF.

The rearrangement links TRBV21-1 to TRBJ1-4; the tabulated D call, TRBD1, remains unverified against the DNA. TRBV21-1 is designated a pseudogene. The CDR3 spans 15 residues. In nucleotides, the CDR3 is TGTGCCAGCAGCAAAGCGCTTTTAGGGGGACGGAAACTGTTTTTT. The encoded protein is CASSKALLGGRKLFF.

This chain joins TRBV7-9 and TRBJ2-7, with TRBD2 matching over 9 bases. Trimming took 1 base from V and 4 from J; bases not matched to a gene: 5. This CDR3 contains 15 residues. CDR1 and CDR2 from the germline V gene are SEHNR and FQNEAQ (reference sequence). The CDR3 nucleotides are TGTGCCAGCAGCTTAGTAGCGGGGGTTGGGTACGAGCAGTACTTC. Protein sequence: CASSLVAGVGYEQYF.

The chain recombines TRBV29-1 with TRBJ1-2; no clear D. From germline, CDR1 is SQVTM and CDR2 ANQGSEA. The CDR3 runs 12 residues. V lost 4 bases, J lost 8 bases, and 14 bases lay in between. The CDR3 nucleotides read TGCAGCGTTGGTAAACAGACGGGGGGCTACACCTTC. Its protein product is CSVGKQTGGYTF.

This chain links TRBV5-1 with TRBJ1-2; 7 bases line up with TRBD1. Trimming at V came to 2 bases and at J to 5 bases, leaving 6 bases not matched to a gene. This CDR3 is 14 amino acids long. The germline gives CDR1 SGHRS, CDR2 YFSETQ. The CDR3 DNA sequence: TGCGCCAGCAGCTTTCCGGGGACAGCATATGGCTACACCTTC. It yields the protein CASSFPGTAYGYTF.

The V gene is TRBV5-1, the J gene TRBJ2-2; D might be TRBD1 (7 bases). The length of the CDR3 is 16 residues. The ends were cut back, 2 bases at V and 4 bases at J, with 15 bases in the middle. CDR1 is SGHRS, CDR2 YFSETQ, per germline. CDR3 region: CASSFGPQGGTGELFF. DNA for the CDR3: TGCGCCAGCAGCTTCGGACCCCAGGGGGGCACCGGGGAGCTGTTTTTT.

The V call is TRBV5-1, the J call TRBJ1-3; 7 nucleotides line up with TRBD1. The CDR3 length is 15 residues. The trim removed 4 bases at V and 4 bases at J, leaving 8 bases unmatched. Germline lookup yields CDR1 SGHRS and CDR2 YFSETQ. The CDR3 nucleotides are TGCGCCAGCAGCAGGGAGACAGGGCCAGGAAACACCATATATTTT. Amino acids: CASSRETGPGNTIYF.